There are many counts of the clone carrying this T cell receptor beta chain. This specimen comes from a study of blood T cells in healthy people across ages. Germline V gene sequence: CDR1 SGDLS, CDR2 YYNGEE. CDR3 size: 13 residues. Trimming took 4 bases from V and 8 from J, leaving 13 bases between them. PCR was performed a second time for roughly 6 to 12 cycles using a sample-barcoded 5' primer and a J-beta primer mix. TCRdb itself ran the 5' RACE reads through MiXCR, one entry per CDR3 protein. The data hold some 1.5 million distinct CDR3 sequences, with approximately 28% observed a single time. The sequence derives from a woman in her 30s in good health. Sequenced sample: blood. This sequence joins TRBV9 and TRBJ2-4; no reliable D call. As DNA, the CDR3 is TGTGCCAGCAGCATAACGAATAGGGACATTCAGTACTTC. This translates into CASSITNRDIQYF.